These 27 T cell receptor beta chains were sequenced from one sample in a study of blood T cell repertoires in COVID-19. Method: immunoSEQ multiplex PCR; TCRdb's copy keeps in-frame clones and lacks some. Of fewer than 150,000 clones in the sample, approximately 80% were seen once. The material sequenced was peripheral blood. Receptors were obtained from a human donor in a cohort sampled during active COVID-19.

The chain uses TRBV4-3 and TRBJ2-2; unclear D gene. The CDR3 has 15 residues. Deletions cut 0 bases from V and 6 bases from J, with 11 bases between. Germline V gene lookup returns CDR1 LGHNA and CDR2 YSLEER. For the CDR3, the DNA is TGCGCCAGCAGCCAAGATTCCGGTACCTCCGGGGAGCTGTTTTTT. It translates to CASSQDSGTSGELFF.

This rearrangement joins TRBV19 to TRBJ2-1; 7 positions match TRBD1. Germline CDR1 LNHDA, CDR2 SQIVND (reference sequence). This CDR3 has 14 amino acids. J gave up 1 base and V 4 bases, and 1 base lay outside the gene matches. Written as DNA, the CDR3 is TGTGCCAGTAGTACGACAGGGTCCTACAATGAGCAGTTCTTC. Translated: CASSTTGSYNEQFF.

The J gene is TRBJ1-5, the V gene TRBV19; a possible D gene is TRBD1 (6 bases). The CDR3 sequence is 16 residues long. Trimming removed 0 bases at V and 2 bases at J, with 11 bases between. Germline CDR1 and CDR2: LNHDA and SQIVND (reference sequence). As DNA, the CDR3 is TGTGCCAGTAGTATAGATGGCAGGGGTGGCAATCAGCCCCAGCATTTT. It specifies CASSIDGRGGNQPQHF.

The CDR3: CASSELLYEAFF. CDR3 DNA: TGTGCCAGCAGTGAACTTTTATATGAAGCTTTCTTT. J is TRBJ1-1 and V is TRBV12-3 or TRBV12-4; D is ambiguous. Trimming removed 5 bases from V and 7 bases from J, with 11 bases in between. The CDR3 runs to 12 residues.

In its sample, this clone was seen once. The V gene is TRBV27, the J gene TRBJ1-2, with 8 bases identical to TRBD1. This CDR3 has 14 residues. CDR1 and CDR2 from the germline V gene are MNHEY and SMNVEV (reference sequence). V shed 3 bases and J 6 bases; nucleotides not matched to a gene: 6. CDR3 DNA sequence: TGTGCCAGCAGTTTTAGCAGGGGGCGTGATGGCTACACCTTC. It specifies CASSFSRGRDGYTF.

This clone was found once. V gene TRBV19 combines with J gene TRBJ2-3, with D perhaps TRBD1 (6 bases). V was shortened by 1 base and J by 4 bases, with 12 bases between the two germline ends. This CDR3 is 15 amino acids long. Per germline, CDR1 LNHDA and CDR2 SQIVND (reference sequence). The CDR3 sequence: CASSIAQGMADTQYF. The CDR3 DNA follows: TGTGCCAGTAGTATAGCCCAGGGGATGGCAGATACGCAGTATTTT.

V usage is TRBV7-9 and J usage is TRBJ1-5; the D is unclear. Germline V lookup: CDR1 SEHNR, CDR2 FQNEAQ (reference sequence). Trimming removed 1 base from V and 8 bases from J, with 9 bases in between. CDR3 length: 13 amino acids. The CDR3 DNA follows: TGTGCCAGCAGCTTAGGGGCCCAGGAGCCCCAGCATTTT. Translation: CASSLGAQEPQHF.

CDR3 coding DNA: TGCAGCGTTGCGTCTACCGGGGAGCTGTTTTTT. Translation: CSVASTGELFF. The chain uses TRBV29-1 and TRBJ2-2; the D is unclear. V lost 4 bases and J lost 5, with 5 bases in between. The CDR3 loop spans 11 amino acids. Per the germline V gene, CDR1 is SQVTM and CDR2 is ANQGSEA.

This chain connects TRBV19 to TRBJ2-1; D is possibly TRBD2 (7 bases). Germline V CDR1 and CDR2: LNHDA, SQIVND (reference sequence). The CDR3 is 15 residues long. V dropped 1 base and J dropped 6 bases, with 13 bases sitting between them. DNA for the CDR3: TGTGCCAGTAGTATAGCGGCGGGGGCTGGCAATGAGCAGTTCTTC. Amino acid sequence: CASSIAAGAGNEQFF.

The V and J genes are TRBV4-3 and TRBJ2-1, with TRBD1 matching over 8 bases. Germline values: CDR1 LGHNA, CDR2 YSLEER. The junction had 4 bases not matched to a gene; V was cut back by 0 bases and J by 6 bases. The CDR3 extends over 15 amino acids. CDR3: CASSQDRGQVNEQFF. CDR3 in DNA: TGCGCCAGCAGCCAAGATAGGGGACAGGTCAATGAGCAGTTCTTC.

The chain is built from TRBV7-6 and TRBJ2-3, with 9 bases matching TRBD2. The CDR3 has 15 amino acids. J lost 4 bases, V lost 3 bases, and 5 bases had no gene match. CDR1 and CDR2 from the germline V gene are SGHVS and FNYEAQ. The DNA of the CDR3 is TGTGCCAGCAGCTTTGGCGGGGGGGCCGCAGATACGCAGTATTTT. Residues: CASSFGGGAADTQYF. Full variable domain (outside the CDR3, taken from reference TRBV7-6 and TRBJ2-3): GAGVSQSPRYKVTKRGQDVALRCDPISGHVSLYWYRQALGQGPEFLTYFNYEAQQDKSGLPNDRFSAERPEGSISTLTIQRTEQRDSAMYRCASSFGGGAADTQYFGPGTRLTVL.

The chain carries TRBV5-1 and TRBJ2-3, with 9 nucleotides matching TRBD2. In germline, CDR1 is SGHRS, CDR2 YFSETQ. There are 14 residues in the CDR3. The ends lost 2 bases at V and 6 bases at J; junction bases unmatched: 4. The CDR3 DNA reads TGCGCCAGCAGCTTTGTAGCGGGGGCTGATACGCAGTATTTT. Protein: CASSFVAGADTQYF.

The CDR3 spells CASSFLAGDIGGELFF. The DNA of the CDR3 is TGTGCCAGCAGCTTTCTAGCGGGGGACATAGGCGGGGAGCTGTTTTTT. The chain has TRBV7-8 and TRBJ2-2; 10 nucleotides line up with TRBD2. V lost 3 bases, J lost 7 bases, and 8 bases stayed unmatched. The germline V gene encodes CDR1 SGHVS and CDR2 FQNEAQ. CDR3 size: 16 residues.

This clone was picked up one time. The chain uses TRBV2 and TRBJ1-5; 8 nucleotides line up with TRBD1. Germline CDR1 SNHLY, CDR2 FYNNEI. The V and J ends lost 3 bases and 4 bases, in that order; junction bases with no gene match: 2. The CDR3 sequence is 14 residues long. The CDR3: CASSEGQANQPQHF. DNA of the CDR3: TGTGCCAGCAGTGAGGGACAGGCAAATCAGCCCCAGCATTTT.

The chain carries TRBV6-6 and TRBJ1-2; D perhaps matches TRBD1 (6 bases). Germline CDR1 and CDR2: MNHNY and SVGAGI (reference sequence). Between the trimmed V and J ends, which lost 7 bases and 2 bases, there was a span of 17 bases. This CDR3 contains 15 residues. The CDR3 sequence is CASIRDGGANYGYTF. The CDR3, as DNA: TGTGCCAGCATTCGCGATGGGGGGGCAAACTATGGCTACACCTTC.

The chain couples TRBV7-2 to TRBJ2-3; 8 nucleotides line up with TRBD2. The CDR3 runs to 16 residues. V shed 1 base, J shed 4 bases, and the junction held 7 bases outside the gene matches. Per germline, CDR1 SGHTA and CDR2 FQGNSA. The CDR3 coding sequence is TGTGCCAGCAGCTTAGGGGGTCGGGGGGGCCCAGATACGCAGTATTTT. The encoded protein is CASSLGGRGGPDTQYF.

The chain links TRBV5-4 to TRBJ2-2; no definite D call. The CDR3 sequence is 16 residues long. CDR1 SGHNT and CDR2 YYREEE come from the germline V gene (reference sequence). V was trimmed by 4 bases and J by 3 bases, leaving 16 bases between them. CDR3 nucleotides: TGTGCCAGCAGCACCCGTCCAGCCCGGGACACCGGGGAGCTGTTTTTT. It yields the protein CASSTRPARDTGELFF.

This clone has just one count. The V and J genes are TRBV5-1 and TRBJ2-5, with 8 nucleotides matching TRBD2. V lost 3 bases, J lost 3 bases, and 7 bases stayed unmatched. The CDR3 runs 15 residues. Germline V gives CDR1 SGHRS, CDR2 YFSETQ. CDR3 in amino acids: CASSSNAGREETQYF. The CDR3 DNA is TGCGCCAGCAGCTCGAATGCCGGGAGGGAAGAGACCCAGTACTTC. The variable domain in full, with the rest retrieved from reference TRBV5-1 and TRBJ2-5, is KAGVTQTPRYLIKTRGQQVTLSCSPISGHRSVSWYQQTPGQGLQFLFEYFSETQRNKGNFPGRFSGRQFSNSRSEMNVSTLELGDSALYLCASSSNAGREETQYFGPGTRLLVL.

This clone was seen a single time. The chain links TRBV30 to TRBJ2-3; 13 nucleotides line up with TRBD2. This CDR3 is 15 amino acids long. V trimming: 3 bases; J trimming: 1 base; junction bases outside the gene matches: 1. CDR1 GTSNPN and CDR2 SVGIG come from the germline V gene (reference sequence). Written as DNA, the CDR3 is TGTGCCTGGAGCGGGACTAGCGGGGGCACAGATACGCAGTATTTT. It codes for CAWSGTSGGTDTQYF.

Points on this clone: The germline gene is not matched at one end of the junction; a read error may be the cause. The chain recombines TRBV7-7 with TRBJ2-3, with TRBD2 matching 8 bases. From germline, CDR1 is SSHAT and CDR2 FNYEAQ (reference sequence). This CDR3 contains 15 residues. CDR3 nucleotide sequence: TGTGCTAGCAGCTCCGGGGGGGGATCCACAGATACGCAGTATTTT. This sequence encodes CASSSGGGSTDTQYF.

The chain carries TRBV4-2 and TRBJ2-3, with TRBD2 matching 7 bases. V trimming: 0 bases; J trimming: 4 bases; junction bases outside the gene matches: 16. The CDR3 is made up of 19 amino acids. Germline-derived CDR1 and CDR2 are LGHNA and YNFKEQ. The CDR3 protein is CASSQEPGWGGLSPDTQYF. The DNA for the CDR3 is TGTGCCAGCAGCCAAGAACCAGGTTGGGGGGGATTATCGCCAGATACGCAGTATTTT.

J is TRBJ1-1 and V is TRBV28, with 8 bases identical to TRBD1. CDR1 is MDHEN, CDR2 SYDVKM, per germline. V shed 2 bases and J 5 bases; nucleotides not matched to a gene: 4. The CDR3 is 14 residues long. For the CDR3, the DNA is TGTGCCAGCAGTTTAGTACAGGGGGGTACTGAAGCTTTCTTT. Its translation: CASSLVQGGTEAFF.

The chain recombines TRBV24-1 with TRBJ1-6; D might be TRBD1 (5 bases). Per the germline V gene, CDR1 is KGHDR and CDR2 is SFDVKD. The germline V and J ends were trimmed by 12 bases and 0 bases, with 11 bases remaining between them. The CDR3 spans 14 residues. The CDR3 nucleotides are TGTGCCCCTAGGGGCAGCTCCTATAATTCACCCCTCCACTTT. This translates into CAPRGSSYNSPLHF.

CDR3 sequence: CASSVVMSGRVAGELFF. Here the CDR3 DNA reads TGTGCCAGCAGCGTAGTAATGTCAGGGAGGGTCGCCGGGGAGCTGTTTTTT. V usage is TRBV9 and J usage is TRBJ2-2; 7 positions match TRBD2. The germline CDR1 and CDR2 sequences are SGDLS and YYNGEE. This CDR3 contains 17 residues. V shed 0 bases and J 6 bases; nucleotides not matched to a gene: 11.

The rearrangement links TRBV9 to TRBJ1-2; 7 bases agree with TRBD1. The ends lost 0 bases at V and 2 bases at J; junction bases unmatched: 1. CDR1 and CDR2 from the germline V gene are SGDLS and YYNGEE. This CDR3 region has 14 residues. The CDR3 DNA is TGTGCCAGCAGCGTAGAACAGGGGAACTATGGCTACACCTTC. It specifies CASSVEQGNYGYTF.

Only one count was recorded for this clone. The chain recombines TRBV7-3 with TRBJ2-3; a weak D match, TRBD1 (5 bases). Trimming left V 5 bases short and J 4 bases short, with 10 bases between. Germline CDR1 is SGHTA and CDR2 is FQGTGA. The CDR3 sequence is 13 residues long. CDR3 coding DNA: TGTGCCAGCAGCCTAGGGGTAGCAGATACGCAGTATTTT. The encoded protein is CASSLGVADTQYF.

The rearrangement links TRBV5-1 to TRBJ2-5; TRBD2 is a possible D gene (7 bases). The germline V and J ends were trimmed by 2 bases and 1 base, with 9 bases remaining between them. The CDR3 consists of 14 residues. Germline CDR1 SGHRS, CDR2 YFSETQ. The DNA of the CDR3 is TGCGCCAGCAGCTTCCGGGGGGCCCAAGAGACCCAGTACTTC. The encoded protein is CASSFRGAQETQYF. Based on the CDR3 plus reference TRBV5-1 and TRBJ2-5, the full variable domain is KAGVTQTPRYLIKTRGQQVTLSCSPISGHRSVSWYQQTPGQGLQFLFEYFSETQRNKGNFPGRFSGRQFSNSRSEMNVSTLELGDSALYLCASSFRGAQETQYFGPGTRLLVL.